These 24 T cell receptor beta chains were all obtained from the same sample, sequenced in a study of shared T cell receptors in the human thymus. The data were produced by immunoSEQ multiplex PCR, yet TCRdb's version contains in-frame clones alone and is incomplete. This repertoire shows roughly 500,000 clones, about four fifths found once; its top ten account for roughly 0.013%. These data also formed part of another study, on human thymus T cells.

The sequencing input was thymocytes. The receptor source for this set is a boy under three years old with a congenital heart defect.

The chain joins TRBV29-1 to TRBJ2-3; TRBD2 aligns across 10 bases. The CDR3 length is 14 residues. Germline trimming cut 6 bases from V and 4 bases from J; bases unmatched to any gene: 7. The germline V gene encodes CDR1 SQVTM and CDR2 ANQGSEA. As DNA, the CDR3 is TGCAGCGTGCAAAGCGGGAGGGGGGCAGATACGCAGTATTTT. Amino acid sequence: CSVQSGRGADTQYF.

This clone was counted a few times. The gene calls are TRBV27 and TRBJ2-7, with D possibly TRBD1 on 6 matching bases. With 6 bases removed from V and 3 bases from J, the gap between germline ends came to 15 bases. Germline V CDR1 and CDR2: MNHEY, SMNVEV (reference sequence). CDR3 length equals 14 residues. The CDR3 DNA reads as TGTGCCAGCAGGGACGGGGACACTGGCTACGAGCAGTACTTC. Translation: CASRDGDTGYEQYF.

This clone has just one count. This chain connects TRBV4-3 to TRBJ2-3, with 7 bases aligning to TRBD1. V shed 1 base and J 2 bases; nucleotides not matched to a gene: 6. The CDR3 totals 16 residues. The germline CDR1 and CDR2 sequences are LGHNA and YSLEER. The CDR3 spells CASSQAEQGPTDTQYF. In DNA form, the CDR3 reads TGCGCCAGCAGCCAAGCGGAACAGGGGCCCACAGATACGCAGTATTTT.

The CDR3 bases are TGTGCCAGCAGTTTTCCACAGGGGGCGTCGGCAGATACGCAGTATTTT. Translation: CASSFPQGASADTQYF. This chain connects TRBV28 to TRBJ2-3, with 9 bases aligning to TRBD1. The CDR3 consists of 16 residues. Germline CDR1 reads MDHEN; CDR2 reads SYDVKM. With 3 bases clipped from V and 4 bases from J, the junction kept 8 bases outside the gene matches. The full variable domain, in which reference TRBV28 and TRBJ2-3 provide the parts outside the CDR3, is DVKVTQSSRYLVKRTGEKVFLECVQDMDHENMFWYRQDPGLGLRLIYFSYDVKMKEKGDIPEGYSVSREKKERFSLILESASTNQTSMYLCASSFPQGASADTQYFGPGTRLTVL.

This clone has just one count. This sequence joins TRBV7-9 and TRBJ2-7; TRBD1 is a possible D gene (6 bases). Trimming took 5 bases from V and 2 from J, leaving 25 bases between them. This CDR3 region has 18 residues. Per the germline V gene, CDR1 is SEHNR and CDR2 is FQNEAQ (reference sequence). The CDR3 spells CASSPTLSTGKRAYEQYF. CDR3 coding DNA: TGTGCCAGCAGCCCTACACTATCTACAGGGAAGAGGGCCTACGAGCAGTACTTC.

The chain combines TRBV6-6 with TRBJ2-7, with TRBD2 matching 14 bases. Trimming cost V 6 bases and J 4 bases; bases outside gene matches: 5. CDR3 length equals 15 residues. The germline V gene has CDR1 MNHNY and CDR2 SVGAGI (reference sequence). Written as DNA, the CDR3 is TGTGCCAGCAGACCCGGGACTAGCGGGGGTTACGAGCAGTACTTC. It encodes CASRPGTSGGYEQYF.

This chain joins TRBV6-1 and TRBJ2-7; TRBD2 might be the D (5 bases). Germline V gene data show CDR1 as MNHNS and CDR2 as SASEGT. The ends were cut back, 6 bases at V and 6 bases at J, with 12 bases in the middle. CDR3 length equals 12 residues. CDR3 sequence reads: CASRREYLEQYF. The CDR3, as DNA: TGTGCCAGCAGGAGGGAGTACCTCGAGCAGTACTTC.

Here the CDR3 DNA reads TGTGCCATCAGTGAAGTAGCGGGAGTCCAAAACGAGCAGTACTTC. It yields the protein CAISEVAGVQNEQYF. The genes are TRBV10-3 and TRBJ2-7; 9 bases line up with TRBD2. Germline CDR1 ENHRY, CDR2 SYGVKD. The CDR3 consists of 15 residues. The V and J ends lost 3 bases and 5 bases, in that order; junction bases with no gene match: 8.

CDR3 nucleotides: TGTGCCAGCAGCCACCCCCCACACGATACGCAGTATTTT. The encoded protein is CASSHPPHDTQYF. This chain links TRBV4-2 with TRBJ2-3; D uncertain. Germline-derived CDR1 and CDR2 are LGHNA and YNFKEQ. Trimming took 3 bases from V and 6 from J, leaving 10 bases between them. The CDR3 is 13 amino acids.

This chain connects TRBV5-4 to TRBJ2-7; 9 bases align to TRBD1. This CDR3 has 15 residues. Germline lookup yields CDR1 SGHNT and CDR2 YYREEE (reference sequence). The V gene end was trimmed by 4 bases and the J gene end by 2 bases; junction bases not matched to a gene: 7. The CDR3 nucleotides read TGTGCCAGCAGCCCCGGGGACAGGGAGGCCTACGAGCAGTACTTC. Protein product: CASSPGDREAYEQYF.

The chain employs TRBV19 and TRBJ2-7; D is perhaps TRBD1 (6 bases). This CDR3 comprises 12 residues. Germline-derived CDR1 and CDR2 are LNHDA and SQIVND (reference sequence). V dropped 6 bases and J dropped 4 bases, with 10 bases sitting between them. CDR3 protein: CASSKGTYEQYF. CDR3 sequence (DNA): TGTGCCAGTAGCAAGGGGACATACGAGCAGTACTTC.

The chain combines TRBV19 with TRBJ2-1, with 8 bases that match TRBD2. Germline loops: CDR1 LNHDA, CDR2 SQIVND (reference sequence). This CDR3 has 16 residues. The V and J ends lost 5 bases and 0 bases, in that order; junction bases with no gene match: 6. The CDR3 DNA sequence: TGTGCCAGTAGTCTCACTAGCGGCTACTCCTACAATGAGCAGTTCTTC. It encodes CASSLTSGYSYNEQFF.

This clone has a single count. The J gene is TRBJ1-2, the V gene TRBV15, with D possibly being TRBD1 (6 bases). CDR3 size: 13 residues. From germline, CDR1 is LNHNV and CDR2 YYDKDF (reference sequence). V lost 1 base, J lost 5 bases, and 8 bases lay in between. The CDR3 loop reads CATSRVQGYGYTF. CDR3 coding DNA: TGTGCCACCAGCAGAGTTCAGGGGTATGGCTACACCTTC.

The chain couples TRBV9 to TRBJ1-1; 9 bases are shared with TRBD1. The CDR3 length is 16 residues. CDR1 SGDLS and CDR2 YYNGEE come from the germline V gene. V gave up 5 bases and J gave up 1 base; unmatched junction bases: 9. CDR3 nucleotide sequence: TGTGCCAGCAGTGGGGCTCAGGGACAGGGGAACACTGAAGCTTTCTTT. It encodes CASSGAQGQGNTEAFF.

The V gene is TRBV6-1, the J gene TRBJ2-7, with a possible D match to TRBD2 (5 bases). Trimming pared 6 bases from V and 1 base from J, leaving 10 bases between. Germline assignment: CDR1 MNHNS and CDR2 SASEGT. The CDR3 is 13 residues long. The CDR3 loop is CASRDSLSYEQYF. CDR3 DNA sequence: TGTGCCAGCAGGGACTCATTGTCCTACGAGCAGTACTTC.

The rearrangement uses TRBV30 and TRBJ2-1; D might be TRBD2 (7 bases). The ends were cut back, 3 bases at V and 4 bases at J, with 16 bases in the middle. Germline CDR1 is GTSNPN and CDR2 is SVGIG (reference sequence). The CDR3 consists of 15 residues. The CDR3 nucleotides read TGTGCCTGGAGGCTGGGGGCTAGCGGTTACAATGAGCAGTTCTTC. Translating gives CAWRLGASGYNEQFF.

The V call is TRBV7-6, the J call TRBJ1-5; 8 nucleotides line up with TRBD1. Germline trimming cut 1 base from V and 2 bases from J; bases unmatched to any gene: 4. The CDR3 totals 16 residues. Germline CDR1 SGHVS, CDR2 FNYEAQ. Here the CDR3 DNA reads TGTGCCAGCAGCTTAGGGACAGGGAAGGGCAATCAGCCCCAGCATTTT. Amino acid sequence: CASSLGTGKGNQPQHF.

V gene TRBV2 combines with J gene TRBJ1-1; tentatively, D is TRBD1 (5 bases). V lost 5 bases, J lost 1 base, and 14 bases lay in between. Per the germline V gene, CDR1 is SNHLY and CDR2 is FYNNEI. The CDR3 loop spans 15 amino acids. The CDR3 spells CASSRAGGENTEAFF. The CDR3 DNA is TGTGCCAGCAGTCGGGCCGGGGGGGAGAACACTGAAGCTTTCTTT.

This chain uses TRBV7-2 with TRBJ1-5, with 9 bases identical to TRBD1. The CDR3 is 14 amino acids. V lost 5 bases to trimming and J lost 6 bases; unmatched junction nucleotides: 5. Looked up from germline, CDR1 is SGHTA and CDR2 is FQGNSA. The CDR3 here is CASSETGGSQPQHF. In nucleotides, the CDR3 is TGTGCCAGCAGCGAAACAGGGGGCAGTCAGCCCCAGCATTTT.

The chain combines TRBV28 with TRBJ2-7; TRBD2 matches 11 bases. Germline CDR1 and CDR2: MDHEN and SYDVKM. The CDR3 loop spans 16 amino acids. Germline trimming cut 6 bases from V and 5 bases from J; bases unmatched to any gene: 12. CDR3 loop: CASSQGDGTSGDEQYF. In nucleotides, the CDR3 is TGTGCCAGCAGCCAAGGGGATGGGACTAGCGGTGACGAGCAGTACTTC.

The chain has TRBV11-3 and TRBJ2-5, with D possibly matching TRBD2 (7 bases). The CDR3 spans 16 residues. The germline V and J ends were trimmed by 1 base and 2 bases, with 14 bases remaining between them. Germline V CDR1 and CDR2: SGHNT, YENEEA. The CDR3 is CASSLAPAGAQETQYF. CDR3 nucleotides: TGTGCCAGCAGCTTAGCCCCCGCGGGGGCTCAAGAGACCCAGTACTTC.

The genes are TRBV29-1 and TRBJ2-1, with TRBD1 identical over 9 bases. Germline V gene lookup returns CDR1 SQVTM and CDR2 ANQGSEA. The CDR3 has 10 residues. Trimming removed 7 bases from V and 14 bases from J; junction bases left unmatched: 6. The CDR3 reads CSDRRTGEFF. The CDR3 DNA reads as TGCAGCGACAGAAGGACAGGGGAGTTCTTC.

V is TRBV4-1 and J is TRBJ2-5; maybe TRBD2 (6 bases). The J call is in doubt because the DNA end fits TRBJ2-7 better. The CDR3 runs to 17 residues. CDR1 is MGHRA and CDR2 is YSYEKL in the germline V gene. CDR3 DNA: TGCGCCAGCAGCCAAGATCAAGGCGGGCGGGAAGGGTACGAGCAGTACTTC. Residues: CASSQDQGGREGYEQYF.

V is TRBV15 and J is TRBJ2-3, with 7 bases aligning to TRBD2. The CDR3 has 19 amino acids. Germline CDR1 and CDR2: LNHNV and YYDKDF (reference sequence). The V and J ends lost 3 bases and 2 bases, in that order; junction bases with no gene match: 17. The CDR3 region is CATSSHPPGGSGHTDTQYF. Written as DNA, the CDR3 is TGTGCCACCAGCAGCCATCCTCCGGGGGGTAGCGGTCACACAGATACGCAGTATTTT.